This record concerns one T cell receptor beta chain sequence. Original analysis: Nucleated cell counts were estimated from reference gene primer amplification. Profiling relied on immunoSEQ multiplex PCR, and the TCRdb table lists in-frame clones only, not all of them. D and trimming come from the DNA, and the V and J calls and clone size come from that table. Here the sample spans 68,000 or so clones, nearly 90% being singletons. This specimen comes from a study of blood T cell repertoires in COVID-19. At the level of the study: Samples came from the United States, Italy and Spain, spanning acute and convalescent COVID-19. T cells, B-cell-depleted T cells, or PBMCs provided the cDNA or gDNA that served as material.

Seattle patients were enrolled while actively infected and followed longitudinally. The length of the CDR3 is 15 residues. The germline CDR1 and CDR2 sequences are SGDLS and YYNGEE. V lost 4 bases to trimming and J lost 5 bases; unmatched junction nucleotides: 4. V and J are TRBV9 and TRBJ1-4, with 11 bases matching TRBD1. This sequence was found in a woman between 45 and 65 years old with COVID-19, enrolled during active disease. The sequenced material came from peripheral blood. The CDR3 bases are TGTGCCAGCAGCCCCAGGGACAGGGGGAATGAAAAACTGTTTTTT. It specifies CASSPRDRGNEKLFF.